This TCR beta chain derives from a study of T cells in tuberculosis. About the research overall: This South African cohort compared adolescents with or without latent tuberculosis against adults with active tuberculosis.

A word on this clone: As yet, its antigen is unknown.

General study results and limits: Active tuberculosis patients had shorter CDR3-alpha; the beta difference was nonsignificant.

Germline V gives CDR1 MNHEY, CDR2 SMNVEV (reference sequence). The CDR3 loop spans 13 amino acids. The V and J ends lost 8 bases and 0 bases respectively, with 11 bases between them. The table came from immunoSEQ multiplex PCR; TCRdb's copy has only in-frame clones and leaves some out. Here the sample spans tens of thousands of clones, 80% to 95% being singletons. The chain uses TRBV27 and TRBJ2-7; D may be TRBD1 (5 bases). Sequenced input: PBMCs. The sequence came from a donor between 10 and 35 years old with latent tuberculosis or without tuberculosis infection. Some clones in this sample may be carry-over from other donors' samples. CDR3 DNA: TGTGCCAGCTCCCCAGGGAACTCCTACGAGCAGTACTTC. This translates into CASSPGNSYEQYF.